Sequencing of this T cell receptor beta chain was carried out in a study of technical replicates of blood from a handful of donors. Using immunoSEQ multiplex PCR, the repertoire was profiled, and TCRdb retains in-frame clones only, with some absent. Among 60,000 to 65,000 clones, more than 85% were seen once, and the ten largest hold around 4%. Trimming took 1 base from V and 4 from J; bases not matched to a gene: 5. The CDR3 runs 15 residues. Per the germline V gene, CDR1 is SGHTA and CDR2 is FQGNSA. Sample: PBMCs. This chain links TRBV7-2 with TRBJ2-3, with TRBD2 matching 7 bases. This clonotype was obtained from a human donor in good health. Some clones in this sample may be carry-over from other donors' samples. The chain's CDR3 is CASSLVGGPADTQYF. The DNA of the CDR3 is TGTGCCAGCAGCTTAGTGGGAGGGCCGGCAGATACGCAGTATTTT.